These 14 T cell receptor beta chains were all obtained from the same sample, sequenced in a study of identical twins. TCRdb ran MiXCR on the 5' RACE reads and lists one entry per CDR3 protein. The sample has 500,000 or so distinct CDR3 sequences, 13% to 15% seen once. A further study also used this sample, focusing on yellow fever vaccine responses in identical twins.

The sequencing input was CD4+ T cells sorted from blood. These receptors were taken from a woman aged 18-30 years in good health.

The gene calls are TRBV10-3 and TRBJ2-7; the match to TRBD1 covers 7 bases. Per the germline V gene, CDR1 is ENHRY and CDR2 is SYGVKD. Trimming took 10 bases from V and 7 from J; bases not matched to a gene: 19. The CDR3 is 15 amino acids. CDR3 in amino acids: CATRYGPVTGNEQYF. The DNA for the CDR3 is TGTGCCACCAGGTACGGTCCCGTGACAGGGAATGAGCAGTACTTC.

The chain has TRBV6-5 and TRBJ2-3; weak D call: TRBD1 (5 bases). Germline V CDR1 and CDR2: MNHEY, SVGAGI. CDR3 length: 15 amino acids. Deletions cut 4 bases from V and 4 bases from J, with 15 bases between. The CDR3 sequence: CASSSLGDGADTQYF. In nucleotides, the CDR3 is TGTGCCAGCAGTTCTTTAGGGGATGGCGCAGATACGCAGTATTTT.

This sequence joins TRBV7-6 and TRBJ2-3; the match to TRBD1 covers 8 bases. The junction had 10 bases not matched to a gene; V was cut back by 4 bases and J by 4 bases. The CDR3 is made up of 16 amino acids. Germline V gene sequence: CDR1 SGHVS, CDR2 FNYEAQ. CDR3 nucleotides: TGTGCCAGCAGCTCGGACAGGGACCAGGGGTCAGATACGCAGTATTTT. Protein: CASSSDRDQGSDTQYF.

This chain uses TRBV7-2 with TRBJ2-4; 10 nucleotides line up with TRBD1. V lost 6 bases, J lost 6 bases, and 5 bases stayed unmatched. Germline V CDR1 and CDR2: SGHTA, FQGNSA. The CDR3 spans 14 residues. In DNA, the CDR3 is TGTGCCAGCAGGCCGGACAGGGGGGGAAACATTCAGTACTTC. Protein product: CASRPDRGGNIQYF.

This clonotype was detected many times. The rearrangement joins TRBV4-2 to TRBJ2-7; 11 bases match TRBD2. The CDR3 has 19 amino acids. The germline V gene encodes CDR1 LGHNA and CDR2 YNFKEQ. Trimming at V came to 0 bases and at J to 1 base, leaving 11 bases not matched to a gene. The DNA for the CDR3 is TGTGCCAGCAGCCAAGATCCCCCCGCGACTAGCGGGATTTCCTACGAGCAGTACTTC. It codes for CASSQDPPATSGISYEQYF.

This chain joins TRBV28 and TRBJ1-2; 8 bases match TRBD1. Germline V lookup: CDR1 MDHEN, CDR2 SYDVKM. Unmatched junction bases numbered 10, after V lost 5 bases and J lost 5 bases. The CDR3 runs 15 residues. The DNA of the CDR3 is TGTGCCAGCAGTACCTCCGACAGGGGAGGGTATGGCTACACCTTC. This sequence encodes CASSTSDRGGYGYTF.

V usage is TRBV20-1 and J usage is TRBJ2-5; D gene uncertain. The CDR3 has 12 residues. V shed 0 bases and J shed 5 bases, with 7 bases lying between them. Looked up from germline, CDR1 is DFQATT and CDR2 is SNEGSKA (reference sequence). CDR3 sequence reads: CSARDGPETQYF. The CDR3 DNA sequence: TGCAGTGCTAGAGATGGGCCGGAGACCCAGTACTTC.

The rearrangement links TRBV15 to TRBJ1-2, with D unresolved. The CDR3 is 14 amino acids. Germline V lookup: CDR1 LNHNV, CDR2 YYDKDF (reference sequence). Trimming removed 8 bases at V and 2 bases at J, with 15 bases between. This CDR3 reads CATDSEGSNYGYTF. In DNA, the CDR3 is TGTGCCACCGATTCGGAGGGCTCCAACTATGGCTACACCTTC.

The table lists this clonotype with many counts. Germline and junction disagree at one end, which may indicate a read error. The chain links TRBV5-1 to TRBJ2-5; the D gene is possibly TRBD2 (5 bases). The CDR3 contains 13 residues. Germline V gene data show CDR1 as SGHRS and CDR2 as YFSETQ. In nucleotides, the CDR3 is TGTGCCAGCAGCCGGGGAACCCAAGAGACCCAGTACTTC. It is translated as CASSRGTQETQYF.

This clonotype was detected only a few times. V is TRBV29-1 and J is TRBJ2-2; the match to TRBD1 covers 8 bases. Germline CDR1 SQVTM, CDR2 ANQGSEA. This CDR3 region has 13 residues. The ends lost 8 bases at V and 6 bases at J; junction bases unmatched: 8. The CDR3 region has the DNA TGCAGCTTCGGACAGGGTTATTCCGGGGAGCTGTTTTTT. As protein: CSFGQGYSGELFF.

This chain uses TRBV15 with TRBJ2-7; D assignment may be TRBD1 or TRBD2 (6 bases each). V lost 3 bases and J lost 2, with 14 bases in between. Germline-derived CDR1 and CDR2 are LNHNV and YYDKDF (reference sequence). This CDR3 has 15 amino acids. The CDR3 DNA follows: TGTGCCACCAGCAGGCCGGGGGCCGGCCCCTACGAGCAGTACTTC. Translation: CATSRPGAGPYEQYF.

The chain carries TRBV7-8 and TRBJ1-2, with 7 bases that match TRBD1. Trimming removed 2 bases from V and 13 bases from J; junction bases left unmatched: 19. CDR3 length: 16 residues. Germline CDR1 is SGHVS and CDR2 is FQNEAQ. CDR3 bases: TGTGCCAGCAGCTTATACGCCGTGAACGGACCAGGGGGAGGCACCTTC. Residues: CASSLYAVNGPGGGTF.

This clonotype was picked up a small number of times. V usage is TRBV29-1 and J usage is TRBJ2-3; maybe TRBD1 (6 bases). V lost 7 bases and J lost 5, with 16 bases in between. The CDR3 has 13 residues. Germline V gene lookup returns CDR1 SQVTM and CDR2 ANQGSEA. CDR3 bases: TGCAGCGCCGACCGGACAGCCGGAGATACGCAGTATTTT. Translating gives CSADRTAGDTQYF.

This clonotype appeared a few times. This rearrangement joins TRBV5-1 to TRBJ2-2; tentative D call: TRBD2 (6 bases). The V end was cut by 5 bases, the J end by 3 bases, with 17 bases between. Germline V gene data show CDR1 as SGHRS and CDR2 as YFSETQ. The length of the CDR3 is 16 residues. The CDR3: CASSLRLVRDTGELFF. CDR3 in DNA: TGCGCCAGCAGTCTTAGACTAGTCCGTGACACCGGGGAGCTGTTTTTT.